The T cell receptor beta chain under discussion was sequenced for a study of a mutant IDH1 vaccine in newly diagnosed glioma (dated by TCRdb to the early 2020s). Looking at the study overall: Eight vaccinations were administered to patients in weeks 1, 3, 5, 7, 11, 15, 19 and 23, corresponding to visits V03 through V10. Vaccination started 4-6 weeks after radiotherapy alone, or was given together with temozolomide cycles in the groups whose treatment included chemotherapy. Of the roughly 33 treated patients, 62.5% were male and around 38% were female, and a mean age of roughly 40 years was recorded. Before enrollment, most patients had been given radiochemotherapy with temozolomide as standard therapy, while the rest had received either radiotherapy alone or temozolomide alone. Six visits were used for peripheral blood collection: V03 (baseline), V05, V07, V10, V12 and V13. For exploratory analyses, longitudinal TCRB deep sequencing was carried out in some 25 treated patients wherever samples were available.

The time point label, read with the paper, signifies: week 5, during vaccination. Every vaccine dose consisted of 300 ug of a 20-mer mutant IDH1 peptide in Montanide, administered subcutaneously together with topical imiquimod. The donors had newly diagnosed IDH1-mutant astrocytomas of WHO grade 3 or 4 that showed loss of nuclear ATRX. The samples were drawn from NOA16, a multicentre, single-arm, open-label phase I trial in Germany that tested a mutant IDH1 peptide vaccine in humans for the first time. Genomic DNA for TCRB sequencing was isolated from EDTA blood with the DNeasy Blood and Tissue Kit. In the case of this clone: Its antigen is currently not known. Base qualities were left out, and no much larger clone turns up one base away.

Library method: the immunoSEQ multiplex PCR assay. Rearranged TCR beta chain sequences were amplified with the hsTCRB Kit following the manufacturer's protocol. An Illumina MiSeq was used to sequence the TCRB libraries. The paper's data handling went like this. The kit vendor's proprietary platform handled demultiplexing, trimming and gene mapping. As stored in TCRdb, this immuneACCESS dataset retains in-frame rearrangements with V and J assigned. A fraction of the clones does not appear; measured against another copy, unresolved V genes explain less than half of the discrepancy, and the remainder lacks a known reason. V, J and clone size are those of that table, while D and trimming were read from the DNA. The sample includes 25,000 to 35,000 clones, with around 87% observed a single time. About 3.1% of the sample comes from the top ten. The investigation overall reported the following: Changes in the top peripheral T cell clonotypes picked up by TCRB sequencing did not appear to be linked to pseudoprogression. Across multiple MHC alleles, vaccine-induced immune responses were seen in just over 90% of patients. Selection of PBMC samples for TCRB deep sequencing was based on availability. The authors noted that analyses of patient blood samples could not be reproduced because of sample limitations.

The sequence was obtained from a woman in her 40s with glioma. Some clones in this sample may be carry-over from other donors' samples. This sample comprised peripheral blood mononuclear cells (PBMCs), obtained from a glioma patient whose treatment included an IDH1 peptide vaccine.

The CDR3 loop reads CASRSQGTEAFF. The nucleotides read TGTGCCAGCAGGTCGCAGGGAACTGAAGCTTTCTTT. The chain couples TRBV7-9 to TRBJ1-1, and perhaps TRBD1 as D gene, on 5 matching bases. Including cysteine and phenylalanine, the CDR3 has 12 amino acids. CDR3 DNA is the only sequence kept; it has 36 bases, read in frame from the first base. Via the germline V gene (reference sequence), CDR1 is SEHNR and CDR2 FQNEAQ. The germline ends are 10 bases apart after V is trimmed by 6 bases and J by 5 bases.